This note documents a single T cell receptor beta chain sequence. The antigen is not known. This entry belongs to a study of cytomegalovirus exposure and HLA in healthy donors. Overall study context: Genotyping showed 81% of 398 donors falling in the Caucasian-associated ancestry cluster.

The V segment lost 2 bases and the J segment 0 bases; nucleotides outside the gene matches: 4. This CDR3 has 16 amino acids. Germline CDR1 and CDR2: SGHVS and FQNEAQ. Study-wide results and limits: Associated with cytomegalovirus, according to the listing, were 150 to 200 TCR beta chains. Reported performance of the classifier showed diagnosis of cytomegalovirus status with high specificity and sensitivity.

At the time of sampling, donors were nominally healthy, though unrecorded immune exposures were likely. It was with 60 Vbeta and 13 Jbeta primers that the PCR ran. Repertoires were generated with immunoSEQ multiplex PCR, while TCRdb's copy carries only in-frame clones and drops some. Of around 130,000 clones in the sample, 81% were seen once. The material sequenced was PBMCs. This receptor was taken from a man aged 18 to 29 in good health and CMV-seronegative. The chain uses TRBV7-8 and TRBJ2-1; 7 bases line up with TRBD2. The chain's CDR3 is CASSLRRGSSYNEQFF. The CDR3 coding sequence is TGTGCCAGCAGCTTACGGCGGGGGAGCTCCTACAATGAGCAGTTCTTC.